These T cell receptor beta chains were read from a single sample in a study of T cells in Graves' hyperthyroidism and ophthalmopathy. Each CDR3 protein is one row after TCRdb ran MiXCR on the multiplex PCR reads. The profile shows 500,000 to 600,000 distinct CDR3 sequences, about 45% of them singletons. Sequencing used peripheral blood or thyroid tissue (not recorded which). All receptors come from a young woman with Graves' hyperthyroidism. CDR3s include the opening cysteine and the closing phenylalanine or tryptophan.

CASSLLGGMNTEAFF	TRBV5-1	TRBJ1-1
CSARVGTGTSSPLHF	TRBV20-1	TRBJ1-6
CASSEGALETQYF	TRBV2	TRBJ2-5
CASSPGNSIATNEKLFF	TRBV12-3/TRBV12-4	TRBJ1-4
CAWRLDRNYGYTF	TRBV30	TRBJ1-2
CASSRTGATYEQYF	TRBV7-9	TRBJ2-7
CASSKTGTQYF	TRBV5-1	TRBJ2-3
CASSLLGQAYEQYF	TRBV7-6	TRBJ2-7
CASSLVTGGPPETQYF	TRBV11-2	TRBJ2-5
CASSFVPSGTGAYEQYF	TRBV5-1	TRBJ2-7
CASSPSGTGYNEQFF	TRBV7-7	-
CASSQTDRGLGFGETQYF	TRBV4-1	TRBJ2-5
CASSYKGYEQYF	TRBV10-3	TRBJ2-7
CASSYLRPGHSYEQYF	TRBV6-6	TRBJ2-7
CASGIQGANTEAFF	TRBV7-9	TRBJ1-1
CSVQDRGLHGYTF	TRBV29-1	TRBJ1-2
CASAGTGGGKLFF	TRBV25-1	TRBJ1-4
CASSQQESSGYTEAFF	TRBV2	TRBJ1-1
CASSTGALNEKLFF	TRBV6-6	TRBJ1-4
CASSLSGVRSSGNTIYF	TRBV7-2	TRBJ1-3
CASRARGKGTGELFF	TRBV5-1	TRBJ2-2
CASSRLAGGRGNTDTQYF	TRBV5-1	TRBJ2-3
CASSRAFSYEQYF	TRBV4-3	TRBJ2-7
CSARDSSSYEQYF	TRBV20-1	TRBJ2-7
CATSSEVVGYGYTF	TRBV24-1	TRBJ1-2
CASSDVGSNQPQHF	TRBV10-2	TRBJ1-5
CASSILAGTGELFF	TRBV12-3/TRBV12-4	TRBJ2-2
CASMGTGLTEAFF	TRBV5-1	TRBJ1-1
CASTRSGTVTDTQYF	TRBV9	TRBJ2-3
CASSQDHRANYGYTF	TRBV4-1	TRBJ1-2
CASSPSTGTESYEQYF	TRBV7-2	TRBJ2-7
CAISELGSESYEQYF	TRBV10-3	TRBJ2-7
CASSAGRQVYGYTF	TRBV7-9	TRBJ1-2
CAISGGASGREETQYF	TRBV10-3	TRBJ2-5
CSVVHPGQAQSYEQYF	TRBV29-1	TRBJ2-7
CASSLASKQGHLGTYEQYF	TRBV7-2	TRBJ2-7
CSVDGTGFLEQFF	TRBV29-1	-
CASSGGADGTKAFF	TRBV2	TRBJ1-1
CSARNRDRVNSPLHF	TRBV20-1	TRBJ1-6
CASSLGQEDYGYTF	TRBV5-4	TRBJ1-2
CASSLDGGAPDF	TRBV5-1	TRBJ1-2
CASSWDRVETQYF	TRBV12-3/TRBV12-4	TRBJ2-5
CAISEGVGGHGYTF	TRBV10-3	TRBJ1-2
CASSLGRTNEKLFF	TRBV5-1	TRBJ1-4
CASSGGSWGETQYF	TRBV6-5	TRBJ2-5
CASSRTNRGRNQPQHF	TRBV19	TRBJ1-5